A selection of T cell receptor beta chains follows, all from one sample in a study of blood T cell repertoires in COVID-19. Using immunoSEQ multiplex PCR, the repertoire was profiled, and TCRdb retains in-frame clones only, with some absent. The table shows 250,000 or so clones, with 80% to 85% occurring only once. The sample comprised PBMCs or T cells enriched from blood (not recorded which). The receptors were gathered from a middle-aged man who had recovered from COVID-19. Both conserved end residues are trimmed from each CDR3. A D gene is named only where the DNA matches it firmly.

v_gene	j_gene	d_gene	CDR3aa
TRBV6-5	TRBJ1-2	NA	ASITANYGYT
TRBV29-1	TRBJ2-3	NA	SVGGGSPDTQY
TRBV18	TRBJ1-1	NA	ASSPNLDRGAF
TRBV6-2/TRBV6-3	TRBJ2-1	TRBD1	ASSYGQGVRNEQF
TRBV6-5	TRBJ1-2	NA	ASTLTEDYGYT
TRBV7-9	TRBJ2-7	TRBD1	ASSSRDRGYHEQY
TRBV7-8	TRBJ2-5	NA	ASSPPREETQY
TRBV19	TRBJ1-1	NA	ASSIWQGTNGEAF
TRBV27	TRBJ1-6	TRBD1	ASSSRDRSTPLH
TRBV6-5	TRBJ1-1	NA	ASSPTWARDTEAF
TRBV19	TRBJ2-1	TRBD2	ASSRRTSGGANSYNEQF
TRBV5-6	TRBJ2-7	TRBD1	ASSSSGGPYEQY
TRBV27	TRBJ1-2	NA	ASSLSSQGGLYGYT
TRBV30	TRBJ2-7	NA	SVNEQY
TRBV7-9	TRBJ1-2	NA	ASSLRGPAAGYT
TRBV30	TRBJ1-6	NA	AWSKYGGVNSPLH
TRBV19	TRBJ1-2	TRBD1	ASSIASQGAWGYT
TRBV5-1	TRBJ2-7	NA	ASSFGTTYEQY
TRBV29-1	TRBJ1-1	TRBD1	SVPTGGTEAF
TRBV2	TRBJ2-1	TRBD2	ASRGLAGATYNEQF
TRBV9	TRBJ2-3	TRBD1	ASSSRQGATDTQY
TRBV7-2	TRBJ1-2	NA	ASSSYILTDGYT
TRBV7-9	TRBJ2-1	TRBD2	ASSLGASGNEQF
TRBV7-2	TRBJ2-2	NA	ASSLRRSGELF
TRBV7-2	TRBJ1-3	TRBD1	ASSPDRGSGNTIY
TRBV28	TRBJ2-5	TRBD1	ASSSRQGGVETQY
TRBV2	TRBJ2-3	TRBD2	ASSQRGGKDTQY
TRBV2	TRBJ1-4	NA	ASSEAGGEGEKLF
TRBV5-1	TRBJ2-2	TRBD1	ASSPGQLTNTGELF
TRBV5-1	TRBJ1-1	NA	ASSLARQVNTEAF
TRBV11-2	TRBJ1-1	NA	ASSQYRVSGTEAF
TRBV5-1	TRBJ1-1	NA	ASSLGAGPLEAF
TRBV2	TRBJ2-7	TRBD1	ASNRGPFYEQY
TRBV6-5	TRBJ2-7	NA	ASSTSRVYHEQY
TRBV19	TRBJ2-7	NA	ASSPRRPDLYEQY
TRBV7-3	TRBJ2-4	NA	ASSFSGGKNIQY
TRBV19	TRBJ1-2	TRBD1	ASSPGGRNYGYT
TRBV28	TRBJ1-4	TRBD1	ASSFFPQGWELF
TRBV19	TRBJ2-2	TRBD2	ASSIEGREGTGELF
TRBV25-1	TRBJ2-7	NA	ASSDSGLMNEQY
TRBV7-2	TRBJ1-6	NA	ASSPQSEVLH
TRBV3-1/TRBV3-2	TRBJ1-5	NA	ASSPELRPAEYQPQH
TRBV19	TRBJ1-3	NA	ASSIATGAGNTIY
TRBV6-6	TRBJ1-2	NA	ASSPTPGNYGYT
TRBV19	TRBJ1-1	TRBD1	ASSLAGGHGTEAF
TRBV9	TRBJ2-1	NA	ASSVQGLDEQF
TRBV7-9	TRBJ1-2	TRBD1	ASSLTGGRQGPFGYT
TRBV19	TRBJ1-5	TRBD1	ASKGAGGVQPQH
TRBV30	TRBJ1-2	TRBD1	ASTTDRGDYGYT
TRBV21-1	TRBJ2-1	NA	ASSKQGSANEQF